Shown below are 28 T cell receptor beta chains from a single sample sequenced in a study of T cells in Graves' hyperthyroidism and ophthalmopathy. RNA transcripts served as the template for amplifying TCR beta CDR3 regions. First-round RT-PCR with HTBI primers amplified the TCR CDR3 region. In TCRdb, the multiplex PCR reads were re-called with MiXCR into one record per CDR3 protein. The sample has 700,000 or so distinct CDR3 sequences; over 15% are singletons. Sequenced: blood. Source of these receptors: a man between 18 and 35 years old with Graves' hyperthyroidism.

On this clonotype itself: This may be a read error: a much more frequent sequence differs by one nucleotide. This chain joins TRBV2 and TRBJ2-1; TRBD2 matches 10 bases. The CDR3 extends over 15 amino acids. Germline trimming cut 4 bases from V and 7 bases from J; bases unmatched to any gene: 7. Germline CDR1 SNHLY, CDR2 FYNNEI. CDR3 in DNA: TGTGCCAGCAGTGTAGTACTAGCGGGAAGGAATGAGCAGTTCTTC. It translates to CASSVVLAGRNEQFF.

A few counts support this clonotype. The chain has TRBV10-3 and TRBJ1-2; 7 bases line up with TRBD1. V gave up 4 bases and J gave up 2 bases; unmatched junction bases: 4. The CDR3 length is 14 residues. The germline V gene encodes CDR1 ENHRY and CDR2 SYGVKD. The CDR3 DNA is TGTGCCATCAGTGCTCAGACAGGGAACTATGGCTACACCTTC. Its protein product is CAISAQTGNYGYTF.

The CDR3: CAVGDRLAVSYNEQFF. The CDR3 DNA reads as TGTGCCGTGGGAGATCGACTAGCGGTGTCCTACAATGAGCAGTTCTTC. V gene TRBV7-3 combines with J gene TRBJ2-1; 9 nucleotides match TRBD2. Germline V CDR1 and CDR2: SGHTA, FQGTGA. The V segment lost 11 bases and the J segment 1 base; nucleotides outside the gene matches: 12. This CDR3 region has 16 residues.

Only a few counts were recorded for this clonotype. CDR3 sequence reads: CASSPNRGRYNQPQHF. CDR3 in DNA: TGTGCCAGTAGTCCAAATAGGGGACGGTACAATCAGCCCCAGCATTTT. V usage is TRBV19 and J usage is TRBJ1-5; tentatively, D is TRBD1 (5 bases). This CDR3 has 16 amino acids. Trimming removed 5 bases at V and 3 bases at J, with 17 bases between. The germline gives CDR1 LNHDA, CDR2 SQIVND (reference sequence).

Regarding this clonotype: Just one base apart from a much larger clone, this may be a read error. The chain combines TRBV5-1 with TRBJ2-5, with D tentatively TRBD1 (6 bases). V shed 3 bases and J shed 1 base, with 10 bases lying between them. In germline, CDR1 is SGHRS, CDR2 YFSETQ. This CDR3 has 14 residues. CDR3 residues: CASSYGQPQETQYF. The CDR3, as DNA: TGCGCCAGCAGCTACGGACAGCCCCAAGAGACCCAGTACTTC.

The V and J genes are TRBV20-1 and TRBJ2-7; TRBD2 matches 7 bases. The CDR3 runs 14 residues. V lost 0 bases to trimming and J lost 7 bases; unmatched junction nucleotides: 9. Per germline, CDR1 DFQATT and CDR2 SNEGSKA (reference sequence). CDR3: CSARDRDYPREQYF. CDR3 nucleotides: TGCAGTGCTAGAGATAGGGACTACCCCCGTGAGCAGTACTTC.

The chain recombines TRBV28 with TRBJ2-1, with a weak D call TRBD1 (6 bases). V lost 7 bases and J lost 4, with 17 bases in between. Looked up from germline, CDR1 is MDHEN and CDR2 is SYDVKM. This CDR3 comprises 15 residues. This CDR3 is CASISTGRGYNEQFF. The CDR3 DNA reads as TGTGCCAGCATCTCGACAGGTCGAGGGTACAATGAGCAGTTCTTC. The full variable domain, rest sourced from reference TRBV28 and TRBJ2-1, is DVKVTQSSRYLVKRTGEKVFLECVQDMDHENMFWYRQDPGLGLRLIYFSYDVKMKEKGDIPEGYSVSREKKERFSLILESASTNQTSMYLCASISTGRGYNEQFFGPGTRLTVL.

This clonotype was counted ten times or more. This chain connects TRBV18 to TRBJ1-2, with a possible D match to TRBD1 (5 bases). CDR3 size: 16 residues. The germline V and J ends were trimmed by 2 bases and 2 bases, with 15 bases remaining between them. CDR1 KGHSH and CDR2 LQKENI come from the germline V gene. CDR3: CASSPSSRPGNYGYTF. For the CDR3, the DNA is TGTGCCAGCTCACCATCGTCGAGGCCAGGGAACTATGGCTACACCTTC.

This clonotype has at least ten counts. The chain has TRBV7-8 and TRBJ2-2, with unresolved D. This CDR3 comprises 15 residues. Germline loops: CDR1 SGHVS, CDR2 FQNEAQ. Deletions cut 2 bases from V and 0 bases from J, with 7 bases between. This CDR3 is CASSLRLANTGELFF. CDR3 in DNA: TGTGCCAGCAGCTTAAGGCTCGCGAACACCGGGGAGCTGTTTTTT.

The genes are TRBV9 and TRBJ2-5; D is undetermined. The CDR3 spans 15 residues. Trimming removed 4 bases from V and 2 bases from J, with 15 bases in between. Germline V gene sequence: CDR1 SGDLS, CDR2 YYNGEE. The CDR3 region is CASSHATGRQETQYF. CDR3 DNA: TGTGCCAGCAGCCACGCGACCGGGCGTCAAGAGACCCAGTACTTC.

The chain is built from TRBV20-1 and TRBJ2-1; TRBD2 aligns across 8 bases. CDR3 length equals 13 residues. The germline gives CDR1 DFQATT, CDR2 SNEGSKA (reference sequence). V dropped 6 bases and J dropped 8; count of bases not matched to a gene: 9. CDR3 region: CSAVGAGDDEQFF. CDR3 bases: TGCAGTGCCGTGGGAGCGGGAGACGATGAGCAGTTCTTC.

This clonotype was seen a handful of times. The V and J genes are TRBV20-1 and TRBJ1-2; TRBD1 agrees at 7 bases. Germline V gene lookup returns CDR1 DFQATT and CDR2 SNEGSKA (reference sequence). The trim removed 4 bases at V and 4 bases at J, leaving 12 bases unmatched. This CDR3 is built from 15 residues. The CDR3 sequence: CSATGGRLTSYGYTF. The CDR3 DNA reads TGCAGTGCTACAGGGGGTCGACTTACGAGCTATGGCTACACCTTC.

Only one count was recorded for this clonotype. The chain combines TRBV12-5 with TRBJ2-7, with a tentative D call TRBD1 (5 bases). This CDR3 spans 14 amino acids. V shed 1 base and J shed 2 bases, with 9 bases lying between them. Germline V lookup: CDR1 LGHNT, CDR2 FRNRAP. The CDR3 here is CASGLGLRAYEQYF. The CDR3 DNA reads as TGTGCTAGTGGTTTGGGCCTCAGGGCCTACGAGCAGTACTTC. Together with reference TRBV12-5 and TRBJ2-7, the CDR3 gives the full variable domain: DARVTQTPRHKVTEMGQEVTMRCQPILGHNTVFWYRQTMMQGLELLAYFRNRAPLDDSGMPKDRFSAEMPDATLATLKIQPSEPRDSAVYFCASGLGLRAYEQYFGPGTRLTVT.

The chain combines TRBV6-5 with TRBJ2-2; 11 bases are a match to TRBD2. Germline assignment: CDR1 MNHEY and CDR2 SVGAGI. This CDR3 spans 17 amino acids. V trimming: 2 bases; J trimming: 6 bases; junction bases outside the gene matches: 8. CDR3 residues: CASSYTSGSPWSGELFF. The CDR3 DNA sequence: TGTGCCAGCAGTTACACTAGCGGGAGTCCCTGGTCCGGGGAGCTGTTTTTT.

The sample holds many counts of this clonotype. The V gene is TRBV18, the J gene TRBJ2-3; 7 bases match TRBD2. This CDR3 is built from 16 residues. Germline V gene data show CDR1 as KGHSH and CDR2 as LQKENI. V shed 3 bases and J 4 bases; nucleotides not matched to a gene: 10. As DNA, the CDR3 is TGTGCCAGCTCACCCCTTAGCGGGCACGCTCCAGATACGCAGTATTTT. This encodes CASSPLSGHAPDTQYF.

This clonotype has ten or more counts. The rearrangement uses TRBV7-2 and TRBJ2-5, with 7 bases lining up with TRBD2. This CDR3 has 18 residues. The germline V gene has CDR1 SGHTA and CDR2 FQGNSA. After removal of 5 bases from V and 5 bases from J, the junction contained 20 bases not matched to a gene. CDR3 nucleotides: TGTGCCAGCAGCCCAATTTTTTACGGGGCGGGAGAGTCCGAGACCCAGTACTTC. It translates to CASSPIFYGAGESETQYF.

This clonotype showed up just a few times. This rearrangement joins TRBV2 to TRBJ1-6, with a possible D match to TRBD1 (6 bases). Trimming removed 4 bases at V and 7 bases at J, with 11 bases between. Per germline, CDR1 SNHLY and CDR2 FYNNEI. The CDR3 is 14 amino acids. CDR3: CASSVQGMNSPLHF. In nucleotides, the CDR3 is TGTGCCAGCAGTGTACAGGGAATGAATTCACCCCTCCACTTT.

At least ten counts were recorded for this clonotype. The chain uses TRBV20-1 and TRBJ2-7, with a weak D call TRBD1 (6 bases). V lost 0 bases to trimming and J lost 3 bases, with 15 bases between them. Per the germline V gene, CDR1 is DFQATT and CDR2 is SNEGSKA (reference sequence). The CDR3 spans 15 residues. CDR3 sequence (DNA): TGCAGTGCTAGAGAGGGTGAAAACAGGGTCTACGAGCAGTACTTC. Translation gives CSAREGENRVYEQYF.

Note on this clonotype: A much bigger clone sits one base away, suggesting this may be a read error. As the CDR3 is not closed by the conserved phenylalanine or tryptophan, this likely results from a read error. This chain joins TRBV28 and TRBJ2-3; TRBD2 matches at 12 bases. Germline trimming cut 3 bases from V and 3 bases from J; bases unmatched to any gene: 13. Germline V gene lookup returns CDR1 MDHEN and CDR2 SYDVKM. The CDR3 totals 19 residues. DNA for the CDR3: TGTGCCAGCAGTTTCCCCGGGCTAGCGGGAGGGTGGAAAACAGATACGCAGTATTTA. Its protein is CASSFPGLAGGWKTDTQYL.

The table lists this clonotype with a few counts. CDR3 in DNA: TGCAGTGCTAGGTCGGGACGGAGCTCCTACAATGAGCAGTTCTTC. This encodes CSARSGRSSYNEQFF. The chain carries TRBV20-1 and TRBJ2-1; D is perhaps TRBD1 or TRBD2 (5 bases each). V was shortened by 3 bases and J by 0 bases, with 12 bases between the two germline ends. The germline gives CDR1 DFQATT, CDR2 SNEGSKA (reference sequence). The CDR3 spans 15 residues.

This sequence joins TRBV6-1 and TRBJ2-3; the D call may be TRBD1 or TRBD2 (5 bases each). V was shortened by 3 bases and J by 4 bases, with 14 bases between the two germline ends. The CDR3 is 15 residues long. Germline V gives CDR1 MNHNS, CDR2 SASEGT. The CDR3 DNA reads TGTGCCAGCAGTGATGTGGGGGTGGGCGCAGATACGCAGTATTTT. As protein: CASSDVGVGADTQYF.

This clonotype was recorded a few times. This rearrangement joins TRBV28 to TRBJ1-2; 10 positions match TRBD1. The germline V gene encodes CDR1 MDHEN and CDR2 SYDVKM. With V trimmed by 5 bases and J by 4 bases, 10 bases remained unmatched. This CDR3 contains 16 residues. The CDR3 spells CASSARDRGPSYGYTF. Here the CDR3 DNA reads TGTGCCAGCAGTGCCCGGGACAGGGGTCCCTCCTATGGCTACACCTTC.

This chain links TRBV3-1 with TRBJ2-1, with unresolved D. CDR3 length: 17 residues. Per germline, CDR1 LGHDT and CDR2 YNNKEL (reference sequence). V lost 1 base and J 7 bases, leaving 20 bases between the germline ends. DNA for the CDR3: TGTGCCAGCAGCCAAGCATACTATGGCGCAGAGAGGAATGAGCAGTTCTTC. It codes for CASSQAYYGAERNEQFF.

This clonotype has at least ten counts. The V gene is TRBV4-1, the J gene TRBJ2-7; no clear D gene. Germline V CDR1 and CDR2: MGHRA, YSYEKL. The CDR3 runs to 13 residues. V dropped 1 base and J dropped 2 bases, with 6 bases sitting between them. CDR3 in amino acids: CASSQGRPYEQYF. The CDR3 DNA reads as TGCGCCAGCAGCCAAGGCCGTCCCTACGAGCAGTACTTC.

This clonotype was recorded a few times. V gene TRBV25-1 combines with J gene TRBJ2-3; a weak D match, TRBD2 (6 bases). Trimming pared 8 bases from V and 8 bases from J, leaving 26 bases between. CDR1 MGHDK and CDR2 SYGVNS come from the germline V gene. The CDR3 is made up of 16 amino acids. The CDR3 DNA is TGTGCCAGCGGAAGGGGCCTATCCAAGCGGGTGGGTACGCAGTATTTT. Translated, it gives CASGRGLSKRVGTQYF.

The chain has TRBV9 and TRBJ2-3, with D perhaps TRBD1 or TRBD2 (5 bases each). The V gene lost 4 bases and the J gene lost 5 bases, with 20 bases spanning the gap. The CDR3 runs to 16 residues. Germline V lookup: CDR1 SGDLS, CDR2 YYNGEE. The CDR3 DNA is TGTGCCAGCAGCTACTATGGGGACGCCCTCCAAGATACGCAGTATTTT. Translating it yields CASSYYGDALQDTQYF.

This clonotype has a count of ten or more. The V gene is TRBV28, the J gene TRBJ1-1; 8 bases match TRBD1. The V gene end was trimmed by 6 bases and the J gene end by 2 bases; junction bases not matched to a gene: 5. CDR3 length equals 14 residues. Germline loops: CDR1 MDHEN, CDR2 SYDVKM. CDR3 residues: CASRAGTGNTEAFF. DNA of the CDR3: TGTGCCAGCAGGGCCGGGACAGGCAACACTGAAGCTTTCTTT.

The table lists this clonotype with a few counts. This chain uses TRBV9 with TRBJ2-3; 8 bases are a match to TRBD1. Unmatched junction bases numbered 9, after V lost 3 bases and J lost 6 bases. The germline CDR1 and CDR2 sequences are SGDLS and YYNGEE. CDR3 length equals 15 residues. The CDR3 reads CASSEGDRLVDTQYF. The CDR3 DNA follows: TGTGCCAGCAGCGAGGGGGACAGGTTAGTCGATACGCAGTATTTT.